These T cell receptor beta chains were read from a single sample in a study of OX40 agonist ivuxolimab in advanced cancers. Sequencing was performed with immunoSEQ multiplex PCR; in TCRdb, only in-frame clones are kept and a portion is missing. This table has about 100,000 clones, approximately 90% appearing once. The source was CD4+ or CD8+ T cells sorted from blood, collected in a trial of the OX40 agonist ivuxolimab. The receptors here all came from an adult with an advanced solid tumor such as melanoma, head and neck, liver or kidney cancer. Each CDR3 is given with its conserved first and last residue. A D gene is named only where the DNA matches it firmly. Expanded clones are given a class, and other clones once, few, many or no size at all.

NA | TRBJ1-1 | TRBV5-4 | NA | TGTGCCAGCAGCCCTCGAGAGGGGAACACTGAAGCTTTCTTT | CASSPREGNTEAFF
NA | TRBJ1-5 | TRBV28 | NA | TGTGCCAGCAGATCTCCGGGACAATGGCGGCATTTT | CASRSPGQWRHF
NA | TRBJ2-7 | TRBV21-1 | NA | TGTGCCCCCTGGGGGTCGCTATACGAGCAGTACTTC | CAPWGSLYEQYF
NA | TRBJ2-2 | TRBV4-1 | NA | TGCGCCAGCAGCCAAGGGTCGCGGGGCACCGGGGAGCTGTTTTTT | CASSQGSRGTGELFF
NA | TRBJ1-1 | TRBV20-1 | NA | TGCAGTGAGGAGGGCGGGACTGAAGCTTTCTTT | CSEEGGTEAFF
NA | TRBJ2-3 | TRBV5-4 | NA | TGTGCCAGCAGCTTTCGCACAGATACGCAGTATTTT | CASSFRTDTQYF
NA | TRBJ1-5 | TRBV6-6 | NA | TGTGCCAGCAGTCCCCAACGGATAGGGGGGCAGCCCCAGCATTTT | CASSPQRIGGQPQHF
few | TRBJ2-7 | TRBV10-3 | NA | TGTGCCACCTCCCATGCGGGCTACGAGCAGTACTTC | CATSHAGYEQYF
NA | TRBJ1-5 | TRBV30 | TRBD1 | TGTGCCTGGGCGACAGGGGGACAGCCCCAGCATTTT | CAWATGGQPQHF
NA | TRBJ1-5 | TRBV5-1 | NA | TGCGCCAGCAGTCCGGACAGCGGGAATCAGCCCCAGCATTTT | CASSPDSGNQPQHF
NA | TRBJ1-2 | TRBV4-3 | NA | TGCGCCAGCAGCCAAGTCGAGGCGGGGGTGCGGGGCTACACCTTC | CASSQVEAGVRGYTF
NA | TRBJ2-7 | TRBV4-2 | TRBD2 | TGTGCCAGCAGCCAAGGGAACGGGGGGATCGGCGAGCAGTACTTC | CASSQGNGGIGEQYF
NA | TRBJ2-7 | TRBV6-4 | NA | TGTGCCAGCAATACTCCAGCGGACTCCTACGAGCAGTACTTC | CASNTPADSYEQYF
NA | TRBJ1-5 | TRBV25-1 | NA | TGTGCCAGCAGTGAAACGGCCGACAATCAGCCCCAGCATTTT | CASSETADNQPQHF
NA | TRBJ1-1 | TRBV28 | NA | TGTGCCAGCAGTTTAGGGAGCAACATGAACACTGAAGCTTTCTTT | CASSLGSNMNTEAFF
NA | TRBJ2-3 | TRBV25-1 | TRBD2 | TGTGCCAGTGGTTCTAGCGGGGGAGCGCGAGGTACGCAGTATTTT | CASGSSGGARGTQYF
NA | TRBJ2-7 | TRBV10-3 | NA | TGTGCCACCGTGTCGGGGGGCAACGAGCAGTACTTC | CATVSGGNEQYF
NA | TRBJ1-5 | TRBV7-9 | NA | TGTGCCAGCAGCTCCGGGACGGCGGGCAATCAGCCCCAGCATTTT | CASSSGTAGNQPQHF
NA | TRBJ1-2 | TRBV7-9 | NA | TGTGCCAGCAGCCAGCCCCCTGTACTTAATGGCTACACCTTC | CASSQPPVLNGYTF
few | TRBJ2-1 | TRBV5-1 | NA | TGCGCCAGCAGCTTGGAAGGGAGCTCCTACAATGAGCAGTTCTTC | CASSLEGSSYNEQFF
NA | TRBJ2-7 | TRBV5-6 | NA | TGTGCCAGCAGCTCGAAGCTCTACGAGCAGTACTTC | CASSSKLYEQYF
once | TRBJ2-1 | TRBV7-2 | TRBD1 | TGTGCCAGCAGCTTAGTGGACAGGGTTGGCAATGAGCAGTTCTTC | CASSLVDRVGNEQFF
NA | TRBJ2-7 | TRBV28 | TRBD1 | TGTGCCAGCAGGGATACAGGGGGCATCTCCTACGAGCAGTACTTC | CASRDTGGISYEQYF
NA | TRBJ2-7 | TRBV19 | NA | TGTCCCTGGTCCTACACGTTCTACGAGCAGTACTTC | CPWSYTFYEQYF
NA | TRBJ1-1 | TRBV28 | TRBD1 | TGTGCCAGCAGTTTATGGGCCCCCCAGGGGGCAGGTTCGAACACTGAAGCTTTCTTT | CASSLWAPQGAGSNTEAFF
NA | TRBJ2-4 | TRBV7-2 | NA | TGTGCCAGCAGCCTAAGAGGGCAGGACATTCAGTACTTC | CASSLRGQDIQYF
NA | TRBJ2-6 | TRBV28 | NA | TGTGCCAGCAGCCGCTTTGACAGCGGACTTGATGGGGCCAACGTCCTGACTTTC | CASSRFDSGLDGANVLTF
NA | TRBJ1-3 | TRBV9 | NA | TGTGCCAGCAGCCCCCGCTCCTCTGGAAACACCATATATTTT | CASSPRSSGNTIYF
once | TRBJ2-2 | TRBV10-3 | TRBD2 | TGTGCCATCAGGGGGGGACTAGCGAACACCGGGGAGCTGTTTTTT | CAIRGGLANTGELFF
NA | TRBJ2-3 | TRBV7-2 | NA | TGTGCCAGCAGCCCGCAGGGAGTTACGCAGTATTTT | CASSPQGVTQYF
NA | TRBJ1-2 | TRBV6-5 | NA | TGTGCCAGCAGTTACTCGAGGGGGGCTAACTATGGCTACACCTTC | CASSYSRGANYGYTF
NA | TRBJ1-2 | TRBV7-2 | TRBD1 | TGTGCCAGCAGCTATGGACAGGGGTTCTATGGCTACACCTTC | CASSYGQGFYGYTF
NA | TRBJ1-2 | TRBV5-1 | NA | TGCGCCAGCAGCAACGGGCCGGCTAACTATGGCTACACCTTC | CASSNGPANYGYTF
NA | TRBJ2-5 | TRBV7-2 | NA | TGTGCCAGCAGCTCCGACGCGGTCGGGTCCCAGTACTTC | CASSSDAVGSQYF
NA | TRBJ2-3 | TRBV4-3 | NA | TGCGCCAGCAGCCAAGTGGGAGGGGGCAGGTTCACAGATACGCAGTATTTT | CASSQVGGGRFTDTQYF
NA | TRBJ1-5 | TRBV5-1 | NA | TGCGCCAGCAGTCCATTTCCGGGCAGCAATCAGCCCCAGCATTTT | CASSPFPGSNQPQHF
few | TRBJ2-6 | TRBV2 | TRBD1 | TGTGCCAGCAGTACACCGGGACAGGGGTTCTCTGGGGCCAACGTCCTGACTTTC | CASSTPGQGFSGANVLTF
NA | TRBJ2-5 | TRBV30 | NA | TGTGCCTCATCTTCACTCGGAGAGGTTTTGAAGACCCAGTACTTC | CASSSLGEVLKTQYF
NA | TRBJ1-5 | TRBV11-2 | NA | TGTGCCAGCAGCTTAGATGCGGCCTGGCAGCCCCAGCATTTT | CASSLDAAWQPQHF
NA | TRBJ2-2 | TRBV29-1 | NA | TGCAGCGTTGAGGGGTCCACCGGGGAGCTGTTTTTT | CSVEGSTGELFF
NA | TRBJ1-1 | TRBV2 | NA | TGTGCCAGCAGGAATTCAAGGAACACTGAAGCTTTCTTT | CASRNSRNTEAFF
once | TRBJ2-3 | TRBV6-6 | NA | TGTGCCAGCAGGTGGACGGGGGGCCGCGCAGATACGCAGTATTTT | CASRWTGGRADTQYF
few | TRBJ1-1 | TRBV29-1 | NA | TGCAGCGTTGAATGGTCTGCGGGAGTGGCTTTCTTT | CSVEWSAGVAFF
NA | TRBJ2-1 | TRBV27 | TRBD2 | TGTGCCAGCAGAGGACTAGCGGGGGGAGGCGAGCAGTTCTTC | CASRGLAGGGEQFF
NA | TRBJ2-2 | TRBV25-1 | NA | TGTGCCAGCAGTGTAATCAACACCGGGGAGCTGTTTTTT | CASSVINTGELFF
NA | TRBJ2-7 | TRBV18 | NA | TGTGCCAGCTCTACACAGGGCGGGACACACGCTAAATACGAGCAGTACTTC | CASSTQGGTHAKYEQYF
NA | TRBJ1-2 | TRBV7-9 | NA | TGTGCCAGCAGCCTTAGCGGGACGGACTATGGCTACACCTTC | CASSLSGTDYGYTF
NA | TRBJ2-5 | TRBV7-9 | TRBD1 | TGTGCCAGCAGCTTGGGGGACAGGGGGTACCAAGAGACCCAGTACTTC | CASSLGDRGYQETQYF
NA | TRBJ2-7 | TRBV28 | TRBD1 | TGTGCCAGCAGTACAGACAGGGCTTGGGACTACGAGCAGTACTTC | CASSTDRAWDYEQYF